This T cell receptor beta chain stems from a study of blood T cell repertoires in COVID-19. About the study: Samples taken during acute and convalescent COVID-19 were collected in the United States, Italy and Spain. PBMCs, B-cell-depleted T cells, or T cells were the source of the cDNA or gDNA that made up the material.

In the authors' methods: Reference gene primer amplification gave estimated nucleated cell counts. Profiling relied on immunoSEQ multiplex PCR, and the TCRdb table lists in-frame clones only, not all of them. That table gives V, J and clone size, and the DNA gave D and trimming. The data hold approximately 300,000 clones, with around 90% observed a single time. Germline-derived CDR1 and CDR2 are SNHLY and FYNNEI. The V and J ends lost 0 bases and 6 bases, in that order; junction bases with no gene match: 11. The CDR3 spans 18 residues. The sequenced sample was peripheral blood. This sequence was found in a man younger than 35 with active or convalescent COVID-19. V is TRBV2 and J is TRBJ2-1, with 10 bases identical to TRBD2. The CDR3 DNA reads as TGTGCCAGCAGTGAAGCGTTTAGCGGGAGGCCAGGTGGCAATGAGCAGTTCTTC. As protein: CASSEAFSGRPGGNEQFF.